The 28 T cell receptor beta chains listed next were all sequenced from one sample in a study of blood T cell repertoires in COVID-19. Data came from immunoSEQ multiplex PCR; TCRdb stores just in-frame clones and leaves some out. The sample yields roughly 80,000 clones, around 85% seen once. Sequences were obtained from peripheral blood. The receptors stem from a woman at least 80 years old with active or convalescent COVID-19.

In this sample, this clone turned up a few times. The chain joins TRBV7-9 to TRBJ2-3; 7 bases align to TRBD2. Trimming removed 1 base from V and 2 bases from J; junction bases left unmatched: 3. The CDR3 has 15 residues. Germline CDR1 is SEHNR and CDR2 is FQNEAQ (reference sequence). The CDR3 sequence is CASSLGAGDTDTQYF. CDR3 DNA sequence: TGTGCCAGCAGCTTAGGTGCGGGAGACACAGATACGCAGTATTTT.

CDR3 coding DNA: TGTGCCAGCAGCTTGCGGGCCCTCACCGGGGAGCTGTTTTTT. Translated: CASSLRALTGELFF. This chain connects TRBV7-2 to TRBJ2-2; D is possibly TRBD2 (5 bases). The CDR3 has 14 residues. Germline V gene lookup returns CDR1 SGHTA and CDR2 FQGNSA. Between the trimmed V and J ends, which lost 3 bases and 4 bases, there was a span of 9 bases.

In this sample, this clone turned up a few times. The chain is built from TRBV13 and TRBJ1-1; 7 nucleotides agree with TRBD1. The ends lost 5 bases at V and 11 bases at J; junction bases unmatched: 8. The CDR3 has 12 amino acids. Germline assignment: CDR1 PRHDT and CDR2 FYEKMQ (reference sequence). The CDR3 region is CASSRTGVSAFF. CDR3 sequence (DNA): TGTGCCAGCAGCCGGACAGGCGTAAGTGCTTTCTTT.

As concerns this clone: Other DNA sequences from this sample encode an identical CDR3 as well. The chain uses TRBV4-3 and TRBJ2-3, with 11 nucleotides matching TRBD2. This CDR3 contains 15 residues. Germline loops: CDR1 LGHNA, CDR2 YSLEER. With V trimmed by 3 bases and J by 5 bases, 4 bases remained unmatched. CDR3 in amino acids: CASSQIGLAGDTQYF. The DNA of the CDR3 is TGCGCCAGCAGCCAGATTGGACTAGCGGGAGATACGCAGTATTTT.

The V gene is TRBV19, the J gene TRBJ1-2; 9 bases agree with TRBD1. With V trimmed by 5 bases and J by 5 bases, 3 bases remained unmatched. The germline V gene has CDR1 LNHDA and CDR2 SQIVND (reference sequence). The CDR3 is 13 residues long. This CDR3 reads CASSRQGGYGYTF. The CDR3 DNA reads TGTGCCAGTAGTCGACAGGGGGGTTATGGCTACACCTTC.

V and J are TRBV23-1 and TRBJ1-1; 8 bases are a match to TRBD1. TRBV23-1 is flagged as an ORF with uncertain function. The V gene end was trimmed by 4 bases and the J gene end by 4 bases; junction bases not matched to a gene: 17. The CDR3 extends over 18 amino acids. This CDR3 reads CASSPREAPGGRSTEAFF. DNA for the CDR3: TGCGCCAGCAGTCCCCGAGAAGCGCCAGGGGGCCGGAGCACTGAAGCTTTCTTT.

Written as DNA, the CDR3 is TGTGCCAGCAGCCCTGGGACAGGGTTCCTAGGTGAAAAACTGTTTTTT. It specifies CASSPGTGFLGEKLFF. J is TRBJ1-4 and V is TRBV9, with 9 bases lining up with TRBD1. This CDR3 contains 16 residues. After removal of 4 bases from V and 7 bases from J, the junction contained 11 bases not matched to a gene. Germline assignment: CDR1 SGDLS and CDR2 YYNGEE.

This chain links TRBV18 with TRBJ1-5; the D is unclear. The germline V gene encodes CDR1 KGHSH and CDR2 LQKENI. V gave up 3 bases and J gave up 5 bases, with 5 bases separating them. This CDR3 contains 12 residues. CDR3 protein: CASSPRDQPQHF. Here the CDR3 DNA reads TGTGCCAGCTCACCCCGGGATCAGCCCCAGCATTTT.

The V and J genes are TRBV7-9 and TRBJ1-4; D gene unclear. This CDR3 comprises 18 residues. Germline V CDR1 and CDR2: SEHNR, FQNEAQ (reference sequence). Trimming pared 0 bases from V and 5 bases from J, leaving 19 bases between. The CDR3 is CASSLAGASKPFNEKLFF. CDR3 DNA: TGTGCCAGCAGCTTAGCGGGCGCCAGTAAGCCCTTCAATGAAAAACTGTTTTTT.

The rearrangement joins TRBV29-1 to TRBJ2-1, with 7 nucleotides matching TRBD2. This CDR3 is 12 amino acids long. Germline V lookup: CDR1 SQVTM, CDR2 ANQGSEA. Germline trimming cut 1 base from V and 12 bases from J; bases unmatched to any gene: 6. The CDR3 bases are TGCAGCGTTGAAGTGGGCGGGGGTGTGCAGTTCTTC. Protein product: CSVEVGGGVQFF.

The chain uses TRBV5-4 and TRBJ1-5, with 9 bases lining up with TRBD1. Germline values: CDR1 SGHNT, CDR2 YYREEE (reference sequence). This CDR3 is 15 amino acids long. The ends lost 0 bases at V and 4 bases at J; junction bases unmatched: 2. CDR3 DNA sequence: TGTGCCAGCAGCTTGGGAGGGACAGGGAATCAGCCCCAGCATTTT. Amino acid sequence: CASSLGGTGNQPQHF.

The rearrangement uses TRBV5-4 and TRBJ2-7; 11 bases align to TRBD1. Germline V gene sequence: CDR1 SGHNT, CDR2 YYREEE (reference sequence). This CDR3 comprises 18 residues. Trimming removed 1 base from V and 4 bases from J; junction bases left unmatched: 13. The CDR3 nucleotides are TGTGCCAGCAGCTTGACCGGGACAGGGGGAATGGCGCGTTACGAGCAGTACTTC. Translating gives CASSLTGTGGMARYEQYF.

The DNA for the CDR3 is TGTGCCAGCAGCGCCGACAGGGTCTCCTACGAGCAGTACTTC. It codes for CASSADRVSYEQYF. The chain employs TRBV6-5 and TRBJ2-7; 7 bases map to TRBD1. In germline, CDR1 is MNHEY, CDR2 SVGAGI. The CDR3 loop spans 14 amino acids. Trimming cost V 6 bases and J 0 bases; bases outside gene matches: 5.

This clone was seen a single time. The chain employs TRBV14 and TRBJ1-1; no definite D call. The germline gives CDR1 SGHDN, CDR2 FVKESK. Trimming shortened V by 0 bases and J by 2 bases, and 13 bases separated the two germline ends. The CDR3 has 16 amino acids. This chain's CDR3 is CASSQDGFRGNTEAFF. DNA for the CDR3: TGTGCCAGCAGCCAAGATGGGTTTCGGGGTAACACTGAAGCTTTCTTT.

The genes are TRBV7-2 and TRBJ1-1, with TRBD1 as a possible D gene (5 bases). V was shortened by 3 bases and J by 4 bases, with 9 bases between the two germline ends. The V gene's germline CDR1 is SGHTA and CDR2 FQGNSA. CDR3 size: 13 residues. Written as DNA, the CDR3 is TGTGCCAGCAGCTTCCAGGGTATCACTGAAGCTTTCTTT. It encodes CASSFQGITEAFF.

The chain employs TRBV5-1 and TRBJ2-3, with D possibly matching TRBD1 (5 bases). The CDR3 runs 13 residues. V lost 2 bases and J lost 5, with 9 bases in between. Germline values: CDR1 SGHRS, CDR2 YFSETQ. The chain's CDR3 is CASSFQGGDTQYF. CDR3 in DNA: TGCGCCAGCAGCTTCCAGGGCGGAGATACGCAGTATTTT.

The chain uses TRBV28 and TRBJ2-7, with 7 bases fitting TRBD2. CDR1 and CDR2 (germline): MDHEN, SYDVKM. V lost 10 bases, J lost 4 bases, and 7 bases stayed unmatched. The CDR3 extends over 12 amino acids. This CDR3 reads CATSGTHYEQYF. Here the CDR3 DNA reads TGTGCCACGAGCGGGACCCATTACGAGCAGTACTTC.

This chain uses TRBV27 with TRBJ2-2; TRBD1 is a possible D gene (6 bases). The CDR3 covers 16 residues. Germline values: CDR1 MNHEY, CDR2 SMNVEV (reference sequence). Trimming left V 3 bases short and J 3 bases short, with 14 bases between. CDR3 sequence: CASSLTLTGYTGELFF. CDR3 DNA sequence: TGTGCCAGCAGTTTGACCCTGACAGGTTACACCGGGGAGCTGTTTTTT.

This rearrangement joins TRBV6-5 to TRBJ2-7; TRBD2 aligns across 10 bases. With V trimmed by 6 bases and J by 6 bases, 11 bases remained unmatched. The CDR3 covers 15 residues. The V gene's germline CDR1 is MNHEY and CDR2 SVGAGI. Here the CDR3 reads CASRTPLAGVGEQYF. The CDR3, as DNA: TGTGCCAGCAGAACGCCTCTAGCGGGAGTTGGCGAGCAGTACTTC.

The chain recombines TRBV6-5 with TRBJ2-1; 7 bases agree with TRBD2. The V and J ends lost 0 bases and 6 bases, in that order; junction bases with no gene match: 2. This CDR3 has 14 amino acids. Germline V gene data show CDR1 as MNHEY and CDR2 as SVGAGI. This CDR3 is CASSYSGGSNEQFF. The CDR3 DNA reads TGTGCCAGCAGTTACTCGGGGGGGAGCAATGAGCAGTTCTTC.

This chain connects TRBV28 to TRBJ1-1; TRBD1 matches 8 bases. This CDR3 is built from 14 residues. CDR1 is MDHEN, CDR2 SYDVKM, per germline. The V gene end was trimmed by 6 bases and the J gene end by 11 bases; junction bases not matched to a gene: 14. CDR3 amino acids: CASSLKPGTGSAFF. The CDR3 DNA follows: TGTGCCAGCAGCCTCAAACCCGGGACAGGCTCGGCTTTCTTT.

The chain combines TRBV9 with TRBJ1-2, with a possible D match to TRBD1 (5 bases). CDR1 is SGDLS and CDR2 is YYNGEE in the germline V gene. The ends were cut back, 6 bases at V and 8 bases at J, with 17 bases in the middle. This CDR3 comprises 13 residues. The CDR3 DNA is TGTGCCAGCACCACTACTTCAGGGTGGGGCTACACCTTC. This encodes CASTTTSGWGYTF.

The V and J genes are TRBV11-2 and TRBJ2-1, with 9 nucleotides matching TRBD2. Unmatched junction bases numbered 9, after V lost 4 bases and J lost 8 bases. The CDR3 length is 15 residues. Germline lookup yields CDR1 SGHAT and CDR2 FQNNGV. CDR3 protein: CASSWGGGATDEQFF. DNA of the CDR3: TGTGCCAGCAGCTGGGGCGGGGGGGCCACGGATGAGCAGTTCTTC. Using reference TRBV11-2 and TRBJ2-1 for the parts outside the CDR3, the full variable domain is EAGVAQSPRYKIIEKRQSVAFWCNPISGHATLYWYQQILGQGPKLLIQFQNNGVVDDSQLPKDRFSAERLKGVDSTLKIQPAKLEDSAVYLCASSWGGGATDEQFFGPGTRLTVL.

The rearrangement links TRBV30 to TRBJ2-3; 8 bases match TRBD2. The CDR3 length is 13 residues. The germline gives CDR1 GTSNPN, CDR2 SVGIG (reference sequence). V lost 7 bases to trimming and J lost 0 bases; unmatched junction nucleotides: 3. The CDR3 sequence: CASTSGSTDTQYF. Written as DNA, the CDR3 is TGTGCCTCAACTAGCGGTAGCACAGATACGCAGTATTTT.

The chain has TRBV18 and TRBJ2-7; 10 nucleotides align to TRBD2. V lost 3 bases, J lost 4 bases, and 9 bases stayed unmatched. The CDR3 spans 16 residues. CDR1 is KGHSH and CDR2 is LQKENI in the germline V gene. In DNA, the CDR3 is TGTGCCAGCTCACCCGTTTCTACAGCGGGGGGGTACGAGCAGTACTTC. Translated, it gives CASSPVSTAGGYEQYF.

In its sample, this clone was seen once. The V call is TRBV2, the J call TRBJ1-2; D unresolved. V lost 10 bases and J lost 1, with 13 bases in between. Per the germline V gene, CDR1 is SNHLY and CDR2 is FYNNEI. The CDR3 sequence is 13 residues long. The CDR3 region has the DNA TGTGCCACTACCACGGGTTATAACTATGGCTACACCTTC. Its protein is CATTTGYNYGYTF.

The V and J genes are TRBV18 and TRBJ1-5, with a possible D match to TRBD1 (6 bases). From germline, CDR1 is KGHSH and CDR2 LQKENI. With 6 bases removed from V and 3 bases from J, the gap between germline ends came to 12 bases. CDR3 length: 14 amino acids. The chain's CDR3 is CASSRGFTNQPQHF. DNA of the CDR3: TGTGCCAGCTCGAGGGGGTTTACCAATCAGCCCCAGCATTTT.

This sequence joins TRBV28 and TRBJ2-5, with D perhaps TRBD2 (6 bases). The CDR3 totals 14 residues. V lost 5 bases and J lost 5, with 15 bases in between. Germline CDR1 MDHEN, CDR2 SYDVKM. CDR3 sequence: CASSRGARRETQYF. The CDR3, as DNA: TGTGCCAGCAGTCGCGGGGCACGCAGGGAGACCCAGTACTTC. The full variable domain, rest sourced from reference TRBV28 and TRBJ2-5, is DVKVTQSSRYLVKRTGEKVFLECVQDMDHENMFWYRQDPGLGLRLIYFSYDVKMKEKGDIPEGYSVSREKKERFSLILESASTNQTSMYLCASSRGARRETQYFGPGTRLLVL.